This TCR beta chain appears in the sequencing data of a study of beta chain features in type 1 diabetes (dated by TCRdb to the late 2010s). Looking at the study overall: Mean age, gender distribution, total cell number and subset yield did not differ between patients and healthy donors. In the study, recently diagnosed type 1 diabetes patients and matched healthy donors were compared on the TCRB repertoires of their sorted circulating CD4+ T cell subsets. Across all samples, 107,917,701 sorted cells were examined, and cell number per subset correlated strongly with RNA yield. Naive and central memory subsets were obtained from all 30 or so donors, but regulatory and stem cell-like memory subsets were isolated from only 8 patients and roughly eight healthy donors. Broader findings and caveats from the paper: A moderate but significant shortening of TCRB CDR3 length was observed in type 1 diabetes patients in all four CD4+ subsets. PCR might favor shorter templates, but patient and control samples were amplified and corrected together, so any skew would affect both groups equally. Naive, central memory and regulatory TCRB repertoires appeared to be more alike among patients than among healthy donors. Because small numbers of individuals were included in the HLA sub-analyses, any influence of HLA type on TCRB rearrangement was left unresolved. Because cDNA was sequenced instead of genomic DNA, activated cells with high expression could be over-represented, although the groups did not differ in activation or CD3 levels. Patients with type 1 diabetes made fewer insertions and deleted more nucleotides at VDJ recombination sites, implying thymic rearrangement abnormalities.

All of the isolated RNA was reverse transcribed with the High Capacity cDNA Reverse Transcription Kit, so expressed TCRB transcripts were sequenced. Deep immunoSEQ sequencing was performed on naive, central memory and regulatory T cell samples, with an average of approximately 3.9 million total reads per sample. Sorted cells were lysed in RLT buffer and RNA was extracted with DNase-treated RNeasy Micro or Mini kits, depending on cell number. To prevent cross-contamination, every cell subset was processed on its own, while patient and healthy donor samples were processed together. The immunoSEQ multiplex PCR was used to amplify TCRB sequences from cDNA, generating 87-bp fragments that spanned the CDR3 region. Amplicons were sequenced on the Illumina HiSeq platform. The paper's processing steps were these. Synthetic template baselines were used to correct PCR bias computationally, reads within Hamming distance 2 were collapsed, and singletons that could not be merged were discarded. Reads were aligned against IMGT to assign V, D and J genes, CDR3 length and insertions or deletions at six rearrangement sites. Within each subset, clonotype counts were normalized to sorted cell number, after which true diversity and Gini coefficients were computed with the tcR R package. The overlap coefficient, calculated on TCRB nucleotide sequences, was used to quantify repertoire sharing. TCRdb provides this immuneACCESS table in a form limited to in-frame rearrangements. Some clones are lacking; in checked studies, under half of them reflect an unresolved V gene, and why the rest are absent is not known. That table furnishes V, J and clone size, whereas the DNA furnished D and trimming. Recorded for this sample are about 340,000 clones; roughly 9% of them occurred a single time. The leading ten clones occupy roughly 1% of the sample.

This clone was found many times. The antigen this receptor binds is unknown. The record has no base qualities; no much larger clone is one base away. From each donor, a single peripheral blood sample of 95 to 150 mL on average was drawn into heparinised tubes. A BD FACSAria II and a panel including CD45RO, CCR7, CD25, CD127, CD95 and CD27 were used to sort naive, central memory, regulatory and stem cell-like memory CD4+ T cells. A purity above 95% was achieved for all sorted populations. PBMCs were isolated immediately by Lymphoprep density gradient centrifugation and stained directly without culture. So that batch effects would be minimized, each experiment stained and sorted samples in pairs, pairing one healthy donor with one patient. Sequencing was performed on central memory CD4+ T cells from blood. The sequence was collected from a man aged 30 to 45 with type 1 diabetes.

This receptor has the CDR3 CASTHPGESPLHF. In nucleotides, the sequence is TGTGCCAGCACGCACCCGGGTGAATCACCCCTCCACTTT. This receptor chain uses TRBV2 and TRBJ1-6; no D gene is confidently identified. From its cysteine to its phenylalanine, the CDR3 spans 13 amino acids. The sequence is cut down to CDR3 DNA, 39 bases in frame from base 1. The V and J ends are trimmed by 7 bases and 10 bases, leaving 14 bases between them. Looking up the germline V gene yields CDR1 SNHLY and CDR2 FYNNEI. The variable domain in full, with residues beyond the CDR3 obtained from the reference TRBV2 and TRBJ1-6 genes, is EPEVTQTPSHQVTQMGQEVILRCVPISNHLYFYWYRQILGQKVEFLVSFYNNEISEKSEIFDDQFSVERPDGSNFTLKIRSTKLEDSAMYFCASTHPGESPLHFGNGTRLTVT.